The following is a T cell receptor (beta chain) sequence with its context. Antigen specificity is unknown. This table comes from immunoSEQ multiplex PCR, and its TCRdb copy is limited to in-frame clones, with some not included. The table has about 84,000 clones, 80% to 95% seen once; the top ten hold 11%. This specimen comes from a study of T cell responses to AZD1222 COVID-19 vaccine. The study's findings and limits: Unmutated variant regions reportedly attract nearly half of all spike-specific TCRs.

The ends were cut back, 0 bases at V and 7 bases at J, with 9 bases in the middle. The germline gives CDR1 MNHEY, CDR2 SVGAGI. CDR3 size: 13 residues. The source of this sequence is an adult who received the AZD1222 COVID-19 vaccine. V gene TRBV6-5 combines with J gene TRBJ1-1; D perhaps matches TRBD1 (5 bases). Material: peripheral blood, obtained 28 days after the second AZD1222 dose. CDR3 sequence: CASSYSATGEAFF. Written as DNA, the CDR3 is TGTGCCAGCAGTTACTCTGCCACAGGTGAAGCTTTCTTT.